This T cell receptor (beta chain) was documented in a study of blood T cell repertoires in COVID-19. Across the whole study: The study drew acute and convalescent COVID-19 samples from the United States, Italy and Spain.

Trimming took off 3 bases at V and 8 bases at J, with 13 bases between the two ends. CDR1 is LGHDT and CDR2 is YNNKEL in the germline V gene (reference sequence). The CDR3 extends over 13 amino acids. Original processing notes: Nucleated cell number was recorded as an estimate derived from reference gene primer amplification. TCRdb keeps only in-frame clones here, not all; method: immunoSEQ multiplex PCR. The DNA was the basis for D and trimming; V, J and clone size are from that table. Seen here are about 98,000 clones, around 90% observed once, and the top ten hold 4% to 5.5%. V is TRBV3-1 (or the pseudogene TRBV3-2) and J is TRBJ1-1, with D unresolved. The TCR originated in a man between 70 and 80 years old with acute or convalescent COVID-19. Sequencing was performed on peripheral blood. The CDR3 reads CASSHPPGFEAFF. The CDR3 nucleotides read TGTGCCAGCAGCCATCCTCCAGGATTCGAAGCTTTCTTT.